The clone carrying this T cell receptor beta chain was seen many times. Its antigen is not known. The data originate from a study of CD8+CD57+ T cells in acquired aplastic anemia. The overall study: An average of 3.2 ug of DNA was obtained from sorted CD4+ and CD8+ cells.

CDR3 and TCR beta VDJ profiling relied on genomic DNA as the template. Using its own MiXCR run on the reads, TCRdb lists one record per CDR3 protein. The sample has about 180,000 distinct CDR3 sequences, about half seen once. The V end was cut by 0 bases, the J end by 3 bases, with 10 bases between. Germline loops: CDR1 MGHRA, CDR2 YSYEKL. This CDR3 spans 15 amino acids. It was patients with CD8+CD57+ cell expansion by flow cytometry who were chosen for sequencing. Therapy had not been given to patients before blood sampling. Findings of the study overall: Between the patient and control groups, CD8+ Simpson's diversity did not differ significantly. There were roughly 28 CD8+ CDR3 sequences that occurred in both patients and controls.

The genes are TRBV4-1 and TRBJ2-3, with D possibly matching TRBD1 (5 bases). This sequence originates from a human donor with aplastic anemia. The sequencing input was sorted CD4+, CD8+, or CD8+CD57+ T cells (not recorded which) from PBMCs. The CDR3 is CASSQEGHRTDTQYF. In DNA form, the CDR3 reads TGCGCCAGCAGCCAAGAGGGCCACAGGACAGATACGCAGTATTTT.